The 11 T cell receptor beta chains below all came from one sample that was sequenced in a study of CD8+ T cells in alopecia areata (dated by TCRdb to the late 2010s). The time point label, read with the paper, signifies: baseline before oral tofacitinib. Library preparation employed the immunoSEQ multiplex PCR assay. For TCR sequencing, RNA was extracted from every sample and reverse transcribed into cDNA to serve as template. TCRdb took this table from immuneACCESS and kept in-frame rearrangements with V and J called. Such tables lack part of the clones; where checked against another copy, unresolved V genes explain under half of the gap, and the rest is unexplained. For this sample there are 160,000 or so clones; more than 45% appear just once. The ten largest clones represent around 19% of the sample. Sequenced here: CD8+ T cells sorted from blood, sampled at week 0. These receptors came from a human donor with alopecia areata.

The chain carries TRBV29-1 and TRBJ2-5; D is ambiguous. The germline V and J ends were trimmed by 0 bases and 2 bases, with 19 bases remaining between them. CDR3 length: 17 amino acids. Germline V gene data show CDR1 as SQVTM and CDR2 as ANQGSEA. CDR3 in DNA: TGCAGCGTTGAAGATCAAGATTCCAGCCCGGAACAAGAGACCCAGTACTTC. This gives the protein CSVEDQDSSPEQETQYF.

The rearrangement uses TRBV7-2 and TRBJ2-1, with D perhaps TRBD1 or TRBD2 (5 bases each). V dropped 5 bases and J dropped 1 base, with 12 bases sitting between them. Per the germline V gene, CDR1 is SGHTA and CDR2 is FQGNSA. The CDR3 consists of 15 residues. The CDR3: CASSPLGGSYNEQFF. The CDR3 coding sequence is TGTGCCAGCAGCCCCCTTGGGGGTTCCTACAATGAGCAGTTCTTC.

V gene TRBV11-1 combines with J gene TRBJ1-1; D remains ambiguous. With 3 bases removed from V and 3 bases from J, the gap between germline ends came to 8 bases. The CDR3 length is 13 residues. The V gene's germline CDR1 is SGHAT and CDR2 FQDESV (reference sequence). CDR3 sequence (DNA): TGTGCCAGCAGCTTCGAAGGAGACACTGAAGCTTTCTTT. This codes for CASSFEGDTEAFF.

The chain carries TRBV19 and TRBJ1-1; D might be TRBD1 (6 bases). The V and J ends lost 6 bases and 6 bases respectively, with 14 bases between them. The germline gives CDR1 LNHDA, CDR2 SQIVND (reference sequence). The CDR3 runs 13 residues. The CDR3: CASSLRGGAEAFF. The CDR3 DNA reads as TGTGCCAGTAGCCTCCGGGGGGGCGCTGAAGCTTTCTTT.

In nucleotides, the CDR3 is TGTGCCTGGAGTTCGGGACAGGCATACGAGCAGTACTTC. Encoded protein: CAWSSGQAYEQYF. This chain links TRBV30 with TRBJ2-7; TRBD1 agrees at 8 bases. The CDR3 is made up of 13 amino acids. V was clipped by 2 bases and J by 4 bases; unmatched bases: 4. Germline CDR1 reads GTSNPN; CDR2 reads SVGIG (reference sequence).

The V call is TRBV10-3, the J call TRBJ2-7; no clear D gene. The CDR3 totals 14 residues. Germline V gene sequence: CDR1 ENHRY, CDR2 SYGVKD. V shed 1 base and J shed 3 bases, with 10 bases lying between them. The CDR3 loop is CAISEWADRYEQYF. The CDR3 DNA is TGTGCCATCAGTGAGTGGGCAGATCGCTACGAGCAGTACTTC.

V and J are TRBV27 and TRBJ1-1, with D possibly being TRBD1 (5 bases). Germline CDR1 reads MNHEY; CDR2 reads SMNVEV (reference sequence). This CDR3 is 14 amino acids long. The V end was cut by 0 bases, the J end by 4 bases, with 9 bases between. CDR3 region: CASSLSDTFTEAFF. DNA of the CDR3: TGTGCCAGCAGTTTATCGGACACATTCACTGAAGCTTTCTTT.

This chain uses TRBV18 with TRBJ1-2; D may be TRBD1 (6 bases). Germline values: CDR1 KGHSH, CDR2 LQKENI. The CDR3 sequence is 16 residues long. Trimming stripped 3 bases from V and 0 bases from J, with 14 bases between. CDR3 in amino acids: CASSPSGQTPNYGYTF. In DNA form, the CDR3 reads TGTGCCAGCTCACCTTCCGGACAGACTCCTAACTATGGCTACACCTTC.

This clone was seen a handful of times. The chain is built from TRBV7-8 and TRBJ2-7; D may be TRBD1 (6 bases). With 1 base removed from V and 2 bases from J, the gap between germline ends came to 12 bases. CDR1 and CDR2 (germline): SGHVS, FQNEAQ. This CDR3 spans 15 amino acids. The CDR3 region is CASSLESGDPYEQYF. For the CDR3, the DNA is TGTGCCAGCAGCTTAGAGTCAGGGGACCCCTACGAGCAGTACTTC.

The chain employs TRBV6-1 and TRBJ2-5, with 7 positions matching TRBD1. The length of the CDR3 is 13 residues. Germline V lookup: CDR1 MNHNS, CDR2 SASEGT. V shed 8 bases, J shed 2 bases, and the junction held 5 bases outside the gene matches. The CDR3 is CASVGTEQETQYF. In DNA, the CDR3 is TGTGCCAGCGTCGGGACAGAACAAGAGACCCAGTACTTC.

The CDR3 loop is CASSENGHDYNEQFF. In nucleotides, the CDR3 is TGTGCCAGCAGTGAAAATGGTCACGACTACAATGAGCAGTTCTTC. V gene TRBV2 combines with J gene TRBJ2-1; D gene unclear. V dropped 2 bases and J dropped 3 bases, with 11 bases sitting between them. The CDR3 totals 15 residues. Germline loops: CDR1 SNHLY, CDR2 FYNNEI. Based on the CDR3 plus reference TRBV2 and TRBJ2-1, the full variable domain is EPEVTQTPSHQVTQMGQEVILRCVPISNHLYFYWYRQILGQKVEFLVSFYNNEISEKSEIFDDQFSVERPDGSNFTLKIRSTKLEDSAMYFCASSENGHDYNEQFFGPGTRLTVL.